What follows are 4 T cell receptor beta chains derived from one specimen sequenced in a study of PD-1 blockade in classical Hodgkin lymphoma. TCRdb's table, derived via immunoSEQ multiplex PCR, lists solely in-frame clones and lacks some. The sample has 50,000 to 75,000 clones, approximately 90% seen once; the top ten hold about 15%. After autologous stem cell transplantation all patients relapsed, and prior brentuximab vedotin exposure differed between cohorts. Specimen: peripheral blood mononuclear cells (PBMCs), collected at baseline. Receptors originate from a human donor with classical Hodgkin lymphoma.

J is TRBJ1-2 and V is TRBV6-5; the match to TRBD1 covers 9 bases. CDR1 MNHEY and CDR2 SVGAGI come from the germline V gene. The junction had 4 bases not matched to a gene; V was cut back by 0 bases and J by 2 bases. CDR3 length: 16 amino acids. The chain's CDR3 is CASSYSRTGANYGYTF. The CDR3 DNA sequence: TGTGCCAGCAGTTACTCCCGGACAGGGGCGAACTATGGCTACACCTTC.

The CDR3 loop is CASSAGGSYNEQFF. The CDR3 region has the DNA TGTGCCAGCAGCGCGGGGGGCTCATACAATGAGCAGTTCTTC. The J gene is TRBJ2-1, the V gene TRBV9, with D tentatively TRBD2 (7 bases). V gave up 3 bases and J gave up 4 bases, with 11 bases separating them. This CDR3 has 14 residues. Germline V gives CDR1 SGDLS, CDR2 YYNGEE.

This clone was detected once. This rearrangement joins TRBV6-5 to TRBJ2-1; D perhaps matches TRBD1 (6 bases). The CDR3 sequence is 16 residues long. V was shortened by 4 bases and J by 7 bases, with 20 bases between the two germline ends. The germline CDR1 and CDR2 sequences are MNHEY and SVGAGI. The CDR3 nucleotides are TGTGCCAGCAGTTCCTCGGGTGGGGGCTGGGGGAATGAGCAGTTCTTC. Amino acid sequence: CASSSSGGGWGNEQFF.

The J gene is TRBJ1-1, the V gene TRBV25-1, with unresolved D. The V gene lost 1 base and the J gene lost 7 bases, with 13 bases spanning the gap. The CDR3 contains 14 residues. Germline V gene data show CDR1 as MGHDK and CDR2 as SYGVNS. The CDR3 coding sequence is TGTGCCAGCAGTGAATTGGGAGGGATTAATGAAGCTTTCTTT. This codes for CASSELGGINEAFF.